This TCR beta chain originates from a study of control samples from healthy donors and cancer patients. Trimming left V 5 bases short and J 1 base short, with 11 bases between. The CDR3 loop spans 14 amino acids. Germline lookup yields CDR1 SSHAT and CDR2 FNYEAQ (reference sequence). Repertoires were generated with immunoSEQ multiplex PCR, while TCRdb's copy carries only in-frame clones and drops some. The sample carries 150,000 to 180,000 clones, just under 95% recorded once. The sequence was obtained from a man between 35 and 55 years old in good health. The chain joins TRBV7-7 to TRBJ1-1; unclear D gene. The specimen sequenced was blood. The CDR3 reads CASSPIVGNTEAFF. CDR3 coding DNA: TGTGCCAGCAGCCCCATCGTTGGGAACACTGAAGCTTTCTTT.